The 27 T cell receptor beta chains below all came from one sample that was sequenced in a study of T cells after somatic rescue of genetic block. Sequencing was performed with immunoSEQ multiplex PCR; in TCRdb, only in-frame clones are kept and a portion is missing. The sample holds tens of thousands of clones, 80% to 90% seen once. Sequencing used peripheral blood mononuclear cells (PBMCs). These receptors were obtained from a woman between 18 and 30 years old.

This rearrangement joins TRBV15 to TRBJ2-7; D is unresolved. The CDR3 length is 18 residues. Germline V gives CDR1 LNHNV, CDR2 YYDKDF (reference sequence). V dropped 0 bases and J dropped 0 bases, with 18 bases sitting between them. The CDR3 nucleotides read TGTGCCACCAGCAGAGATCCAATAGGGCCTGCTTCCTCCTACGAGCAGTACTTC. Translating gives CATSRDPIGPASSYEQYF.

V usage is TRBV28 and J usage is TRBJ1-5; tentatively, D is TRBD1 (5 bases). The germline gives CDR1 MDHEN, CDR2 SYDVKM. Between the trimmed V and J ends, which lost 2 bases and 1 base, there was a span of 12 bases. The CDR3 sequence is 16 residues long. CDR3 in amino acids: CASSLLSAGSNQPQHF. The CDR3 nucleotides read TGTGCCAGCAGTTTACTTTCGGCAGGGAGCAATCAGCCCCAGCATTTT.

The genes are TRBV6-5 and TRBJ2-1, with TRBD2 matching over 8 bases. CDR3 size: 13 residues. Germline CDR1 and CDR2: MNHEY and SVGAGI. V shed 10 bases, J shed 2 bases, and the junction held 4 bases outside the gene matches. The CDR3 coding sequence is TGTGCCACCGGGAGGGCCGCCTACAATGAGCAGTTCTTC. Protein product: CATGRAAYNEQFF.

The rearrangement joins TRBV28 to TRBJ1-5; D uncertain. There are 15 residues in the CDR3. Germline CDR1 is MDHEN and CDR2 is SYDVKM. V was trimmed by 3 bases and J by 0 bases, leaving 9 bases between them. The CDR3 coding sequence is TGTGCCAGCAGTTTTAACAGATATAGCAATCAGCCCCAGCATTTT. Translated: CASSFNRYSNQPQHF. Full variable domain (rest looked up from reference TRBV28 and TRBJ1-5): DVKVTQSSRYLVKRTGEKVFLECVQDMDHENMFWYRQDPGLGLRLIYFSYDVKMKEKGDIPEGYSVSREKKERFSLILESASTNQTSMYLCASSFNRYSNQPQHFGDGTRLSIL.

The chain links TRBV5-1 to TRBJ2-1; TRBD2 agrees at 8 bases. The germline gives CDR1 SGHRS, CDR2 YFSETQ. The CDR3 length is 16 residues. V was clipped by 3 bases and J by 4 bases; unmatched bases: 9. In nucleotides, the CDR3 is TGCGCCAGCAGCTCGAGAACGGGAGGGCCGTACAATGAGCAGTTCTTC. This sequence encodes CASSSRTGGPYNEQFF.

This clone was found once. The J gene is TRBJ2-3, the V gene TRBV27; D gene uncertain. V was trimmed by 6 bases and J by 5 bases, leaving 12 bases between them. Germline values: CDR1 MNHEY, CDR2 SMNVEV (reference sequence). The CDR3 runs 13 residues. CDR3 residues: CASRSAGKDTQYF. The DNA for the CDR3 is TGTGCCAGCAGATCCGCCGGTAAAGATACGCAGTATTTT.

CDR3 sequence (DNA): TGTGCCAGCTCATGGACCGGGGGGTCCCCCGATAGCACAGATACGCAGTATTTT. Protein: CASSWTGGSPDSTDTQYF. The genes are TRBV18 and TRBJ2-3, with TRBD2 matching 7 bases. CDR1 KGHSH and CDR2 LQKENI come from the germline V gene. Trimming at V came to 5 bases and at J to 0 bases, leaving 14 bases not matched to a gene. This CDR3 spans 18 amino acids.

The table lists this clone with a count of one. V is TRBV6-1 and J is TRBJ1-5, with no clear D. The V and J ends lost 0 bases and 1 base respectively, with 13 bases between them. Germline values: CDR1 MNHNS, CDR2 SASEGT. This CDR3 is 17 amino acids long. CDR3 DNA: TGTGCCAGCAGTGAAGCGTACTGGGAGAGGAGCAATCAGCCCCAGCATTTT. It specifies CASSEAYWERSNQPQHF.

The gene calls are TRBV28 and TRBJ1-3, with D unclear. Looked up from germline, CDR1 is MDHEN and CDR2 is SYDVKM. V was clipped by 5 bases and J by 1 base, with 18 bases between them. The CDR3 is 17 amino acids. This CDR3 reads CASSTWSQESSGNTIYF. CDR3 DNA sequence: TGTGCCAGCAGTACTTGGTCCCAAGAGTCGTCTGGAAACACCATATATTTT.

This rearrangement joins TRBV7-2 to TRBJ2-4; no definite D call. This CDR3 has 12 amino acids. Trimming removed 1 base from V and 6 bases from J, with 4 bases in between. The germline V gene encodes CDR1 SGHTA and CDR2 FQGNSA. CDR3 protein: CASSLVGNIQYF. CDR3 nucleotide sequence: TGTGCCAGCAGCTTAGTTGGAAACATTCAGTACTTC.

This rearrangement joins TRBV28 to TRBJ1-1, with D possibly matching TRBD1 (5 bases). V was clipped by 9 bases and J by 1 base, with 12 bases between them. Germline V gives CDR1 MDHEN, CDR2 SYDVKM. This CDR3 has 13 amino acids. CDR3 DNA sequence: TGTGCCAGTATCGGGGGTGGGAACACTGAAGCTTTCTTT. This translates into CASIGGGNTEAFF.

The chain couples TRBV27 to TRBJ2-7, with D uncertain. V lost 7 bases to trimming and J lost 2 bases, with 12 bases between them. The CDR3 length is 13 residues. Germline V gene data show CDR1 as MNHEY and CDR2 as SMNVEV (reference sequence). CDR3 region: CASNTPVAYEQYF. The CDR3 DNA is TGTGCCAGCAACACCCCTGTTGCCTACGAGCAGTACTTC.

The chain recombines TRBV28 with TRBJ2-5; the D gene is possibly TRBD1 (5 bases). Germline values: CDR1 MDHEN, CDR2 SYDVKM. The CDR3 is 12 residues long. V was clipped by 7 bases and J by 0 bases, with 6 bases between them. The CDR3 coding sequence is TGTGCCAGCAAAGGGGACCAAGAGACCCAGTACTTC. Translated, it gives CASKGDQETQYF.

The V and J genes are TRBV7-9 and TRBJ1-5; D not resolved. The CDR3 has 14 residues. The germline V gene has CDR1 SEHNR and CDR2 FQNEAQ (reference sequence). The germline V and J ends were trimmed by 2 bases and 3 bases, with 8 bases remaining between them. The CDR3 DNA follows: TGTGCCAGCAGCTTACCCGAGTTCAATCAGCCCCAGCATTTT. Its translation: CASSLPEFNQPQHF.

V is TRBV23-1 and J is TRBJ1-5; D ambiguous. TRBV23-1 qualifies as an ORF whose function is uncertain. Trimming cost V 0 bases and J 9 bases, with 15 bases left between them. This CDR3 region has 15 residues. The CDR3 DNA sequence: TGCGCCAGCAGTCAATCTAGGAGGGCACCCGGGCCCCAGCATTTT. Translated, it gives CASSQSRRAPGPQHF.

The chain uses TRBV6-6 and TRBJ1-1, with D possibly matching TRBD1 (5 bases). The CDR3 spans 12 residues. The V end lost 6 bases, the J end lost 3 bases, and 8 bases lay between the germline ends. CDR1 and CDR2 from the germline V gene are MNHNY and SVGAGI (reference sequence). The CDR3 DNA follows: TGTGCCAGCAGCTGGGGGGACACTGAAGCTTTCTTT. This codes for CASSWGDTEAFF.

V usage is TRBV28 and J usage is TRBJ1-4; 10 bases fit TRBD1. J gave up 0 bases and V 2 bases, and 15 bases lay outside the gene matches. The germline CDR1 and CDR2 sequences are MDHEN and SYDVKM. The CDR3 runs 21 residues. CDR3 loop: CASSLPPGQGTIKSTNEKLFF. The DNA for the CDR3 is TGTGCCAGCAGTTTACCCCCGGGACAGGGGACCATTAAATCAACTAATGAAAAACTGTTTTTT.

The rearrangement joins TRBV5-1 to TRBJ2-6, with 7 positions matching TRBD1. CDR1 and CDR2 (germline): SGHRS, YFSETQ. V dropped 4 bases and J dropped 1; count of bases not matched to a gene: 14. This CDR3 has 19 amino acids. CDR3 region: CASSIIQGTAVSGANVLTF. In DNA form, the CDR3 reads TGCGCCAGCAGCATCATACAGGGGACAGCTGTTTCTGGGGCCAACGTCCTGACTTTC.

The V and J genes are TRBV7-9 and TRBJ1-2; 11 nucleotides match TRBD1. The V gene end was trimmed by 5 bases and the J gene end by 4 bases; junction bases not matched to a gene: 12. The CDR3 is 17 residues long. The germline CDR1 and CDR2 sequences are SEHNR and FQNEAQ (reference sequence). The CDR3 DNA reads TGTGCCAGCAGCGGGGACAGGGGGTCGTTTAGTGGCTATGGCTACACCTTC. Encoded protein: CASSGDRGSFSGYGYTF.

The chain employs TRBV6-1 and TRBJ1-2; TRBD1 is a possible D gene (6 bases). Germline V lookup: CDR1 MNHNS, CDR2 SASEGT. Trimming removed 6 bases from V and 1 base from J, with 15 bases in between. The CDR3 spans 15 residues. CDR3 bases: TGTGCCAGCAGGCGACAGGAGCCGCGTAACTATGGCTACACCTTC. Its translation: CASRRQEPRNYGYTF.

The rearrangement uses TRBV5-4 and TRBJ2-3, with a tentative D call TRBD2 (5 bases). Between the trimmed V and J ends, which lost 1 base and 0 bases, there was a span of 9 bases. Germline V lookup: CDR1 SGHNT, CDR2 YYREEE (reference sequence). This CDR3 comprises 15 residues. The CDR3 DNA follows: TGTGCCAGCAGCTTGCTAGGGAGTAGCACAGATACGCAGTATTTT. It encodes CASSLLGSSTDTQYF.

The chain recombines TRBV7-6 with TRBJ2-2, with D perhaps being TRBD1 or TRBD2 (5 bases each). V lost 1 base and J lost 6, with 12 bases in between. The CDR3 spans 15 residues. In germline, CDR1 is SGHVS, CDR2 FNYEAQ. The CDR3 sequence is CASSLVGGRAGELFF. The DNA for the CDR3 is TGTGCCAGCAGCTTAGTTGGGGGAAGGGCCGGGGAGCTGTTTTTT.

This chain joins TRBV15 and TRBJ2-3; 8 positions match TRBD1. The CDR3 has 16 residues. Trimming cost V 2 bases and J 4 bases; bases outside gene matches: 8. The germline gives CDR1 LNHNV, CDR2 YYDKDF (reference sequence). The chain's CDR3 is CATSRRTGRLADTQYF. Written as DNA, the CDR3 is TGTGCCACCAGCAGAAGGACAGGGAGATTGGCAGATACGCAGTATTTT. Looking up the rest from reference TRBV15 and TRBJ2-3 gives the full variable domain: DAMVIQNPRYQVTQFGKPVTLSCSQTLNHNVMYWYQQKSSQAPKLLFHYYDKDFNNEADTPDNFQSRRPNTSFCFLDIRSPGLGDTAMYLCATSRRTGRLADTQYFGPGTRLTVL.

This rearrangement joins TRBV6-5 to TRBJ2-7; no definite D call. Germline V lookup: CDR1 MNHEY, CDR2 SVGAGI. Trimming took off 4 bases at V and 4 bases at J, with 11 bases between the two ends. The CDR3 spans 13 residues. The CDR3 loop is CASSSSGGYEQYF. The CDR3 DNA sequence: TGTGCCAGCAGTTCATCAGGCGGATACGAGCAGTACTTC.

V is TRBV4-3 and J is TRBJ1-2; weak D call: TRBD1 (5 bases). Germline V gives CDR1 LGHNA, CDR2 YSLEER. Trimming shortened V by 0 bases and J by 2 bases, and 19 bases separated the two germline ends. CDR3 length: 18 residues. In DNA form, the CDR3 reads TGCGCCAGCAGCCAAGAAGGCCGAGGGGAGAGGGGCAACTATGGCTACACCTTC. This translates into CASSQEGRGERGNYGYTF.

CDR3 nucleotides: TGTGCCAGTAGTCCGCGGGACGATACGCAGTATTTT. It translates to CASSPRDDTQYF. The chain combines TRBV19 with TRBJ2-3, with D possibly TRBD2 on 6 matching bases. This CDR3 has 12 residues. V dropped 5 bases and J dropped 6 bases, with 9 bases sitting between them. CDR1 and CDR2 (germline): LNHDA, SQIVND (reference sequence).

The rearrangement joins TRBV28 to TRBJ1-4, with no clear D. This CDR3 contains 14 residues. In germline, CDR1 is MDHEN, CDR2 SYDVKM. Trimming removed 5 bases from V and 8 bases from J, with 15 bases in between. The CDR3 nucleotides are TGTGCCAGCAGTCCAAACGGACTGTGGGAAAAACTGTTTTTT. It yields the protein CASSPNGLWEKLFF.